This T cell receptor beta chain is drawn from a study of PD-1 blockade in classical Hodgkin lymphoma. V lost 4 bases to trimming and J lost 10 bases; unmatched junction nucleotides: 8. The CDR3 totals 15 residues. The germline V gene has CDR1 SGHRS and CDR2 YFSETQ. TCRdb's table, derived via immunoSEQ multiplex PCR, lists solely in-frame clones and lacks some. The sample carries about 46,000 clones, approximately 73% recorded once. Patients all relapsed after autologous stem cell transplantation, and there was variation in brentuximab vedotin exposure. The count of this clone is one. The origin of this receptor is a human donor with classical Hodgkin lymphoma. The V and J genes are TRBV5-1 and TRBJ2-1; 13 nucleotides line up with TRBD2. This specimen consisted of peripheral blood mononuclear cells (PBMCs), obtained at baseline. The CDR3 bases are TGCGCCAGCAGCGGAGGGACTAGCGGGGTGTCCGAGCAGTTCTTC. Protein: CASSGGTSGVSEQFF.